This paragraph reports one TCR beta chain. Germline and junction disagree at one end, which may indicate a read error. This CDR3 contains 15 residues. Germline V gene data show CDR1 as MNHNY and CDR2 as SVGAGI (reference sequence). TCRbeta libraries were built with three rounds of nested PCR, modified from ARM-PCR. A single record per CDR3 protein comes from TCRdb applying MiXCR to the multiplex PCR reads. Among approximately 130,000 distinct CDR3 sequences listed, 66% were seen once. The source of the sample is a study of tumor and adjacent non-tumor tissue in lung cancer. No cell sorting was done before RNA was extracted from the tissue.

This chain joins TRBV6-6 and TRBJ2-5; 7 bases are a match to TRBD2. The specimen was lung tumor tissue. This TCR derives from a man aged 25-45 years with non-small cell lung cancer. The CDR3: CASGYGRGEKETQYF. CDR3 bases: TGTGCCAGCGGTTACGGACGGGGGGAAAAAGAGACCCAGTACTTC.